This T cell receptor beta chain was captured in a study of T cells in women clearing cervical HPV infection. As to this clone: The read ends 3 residues shy of where the CDR3 ends; the end is completed using the germline J gene.

CDR3 length equals 14 residues. Germline CDR1 reads LNHDA; CDR2 reads SQIVND (reference sequence). V was shortened by 7 bases and J by 0 bases, with 12 bases between the two germline ends. TCRdb's copy holds only in-frame clones and misses some; the assay was immunoSEQ multiplex PCR. This table holds 20,000 to 30,000 clones. This receptor was obtained from a woman between 18 and 69 years old with a cervical HPV16 infection that either progressed to CIN3+ or cleared (not recorded which). Sequenced input: blood buffy coat. The chain uses TRBV19 and TRBJ1-1; unclear D gene. The CDR3 is CASKGGEVNTEAFF. Partial CDR3 DNA: TGTGCCAGTAAAGGCGGAGAGGTGAACACTGAA.